The T cell receptor beta chain described here comes from a study of CD8 T cells in Susac syndrome. Study as a whole: Clinically active disease was present in over five of the sequenced Susac syndrome patients. Eight of these patients were in remission.

Findings of the study overall: Clonal expansion was not observed in the Susac syndrome CD4+ T cell repertoires.

Details on this clonotype: Its specificity is unknown.

The V segment lost 1 base and the J segment 4 bases; nucleotides outside the gene matches: 19. The CDR3 has 19 amino acids. Germline CDR1 and CDR2: DFQATT and SNEGSKA (reference sequence). Reverse transcription of about 0.45 to 1 ug RNA was performed with random hexamers. TCRdb independently ran MiXCR on the immunoSEQ multiplex PCR reads; one entry per CDR3 protein. The sample shows 150,000 or so distinct CDR3 sequences, approximately 95% of them seen only once. The patients with Susac syndrome satisfied recently defined diagnostic criteria for either definite or probable disease. The source of this sequence is a human donor with Susac syndrome. The V gene is TRBV20-1, the J gene TRBJ2-1, with 7 bases matching TRBD2. Sequences were obtained from CD4+ T cells from PBMCs. CDR3 in DNA: TGCAGTGCTAGAGTCGGGCTTCCCCCTCCAGCGGGGTTTTACAATGAGCAGTTCTTC. Translating it yields CSARVGLPPPAGFYNEQFF.